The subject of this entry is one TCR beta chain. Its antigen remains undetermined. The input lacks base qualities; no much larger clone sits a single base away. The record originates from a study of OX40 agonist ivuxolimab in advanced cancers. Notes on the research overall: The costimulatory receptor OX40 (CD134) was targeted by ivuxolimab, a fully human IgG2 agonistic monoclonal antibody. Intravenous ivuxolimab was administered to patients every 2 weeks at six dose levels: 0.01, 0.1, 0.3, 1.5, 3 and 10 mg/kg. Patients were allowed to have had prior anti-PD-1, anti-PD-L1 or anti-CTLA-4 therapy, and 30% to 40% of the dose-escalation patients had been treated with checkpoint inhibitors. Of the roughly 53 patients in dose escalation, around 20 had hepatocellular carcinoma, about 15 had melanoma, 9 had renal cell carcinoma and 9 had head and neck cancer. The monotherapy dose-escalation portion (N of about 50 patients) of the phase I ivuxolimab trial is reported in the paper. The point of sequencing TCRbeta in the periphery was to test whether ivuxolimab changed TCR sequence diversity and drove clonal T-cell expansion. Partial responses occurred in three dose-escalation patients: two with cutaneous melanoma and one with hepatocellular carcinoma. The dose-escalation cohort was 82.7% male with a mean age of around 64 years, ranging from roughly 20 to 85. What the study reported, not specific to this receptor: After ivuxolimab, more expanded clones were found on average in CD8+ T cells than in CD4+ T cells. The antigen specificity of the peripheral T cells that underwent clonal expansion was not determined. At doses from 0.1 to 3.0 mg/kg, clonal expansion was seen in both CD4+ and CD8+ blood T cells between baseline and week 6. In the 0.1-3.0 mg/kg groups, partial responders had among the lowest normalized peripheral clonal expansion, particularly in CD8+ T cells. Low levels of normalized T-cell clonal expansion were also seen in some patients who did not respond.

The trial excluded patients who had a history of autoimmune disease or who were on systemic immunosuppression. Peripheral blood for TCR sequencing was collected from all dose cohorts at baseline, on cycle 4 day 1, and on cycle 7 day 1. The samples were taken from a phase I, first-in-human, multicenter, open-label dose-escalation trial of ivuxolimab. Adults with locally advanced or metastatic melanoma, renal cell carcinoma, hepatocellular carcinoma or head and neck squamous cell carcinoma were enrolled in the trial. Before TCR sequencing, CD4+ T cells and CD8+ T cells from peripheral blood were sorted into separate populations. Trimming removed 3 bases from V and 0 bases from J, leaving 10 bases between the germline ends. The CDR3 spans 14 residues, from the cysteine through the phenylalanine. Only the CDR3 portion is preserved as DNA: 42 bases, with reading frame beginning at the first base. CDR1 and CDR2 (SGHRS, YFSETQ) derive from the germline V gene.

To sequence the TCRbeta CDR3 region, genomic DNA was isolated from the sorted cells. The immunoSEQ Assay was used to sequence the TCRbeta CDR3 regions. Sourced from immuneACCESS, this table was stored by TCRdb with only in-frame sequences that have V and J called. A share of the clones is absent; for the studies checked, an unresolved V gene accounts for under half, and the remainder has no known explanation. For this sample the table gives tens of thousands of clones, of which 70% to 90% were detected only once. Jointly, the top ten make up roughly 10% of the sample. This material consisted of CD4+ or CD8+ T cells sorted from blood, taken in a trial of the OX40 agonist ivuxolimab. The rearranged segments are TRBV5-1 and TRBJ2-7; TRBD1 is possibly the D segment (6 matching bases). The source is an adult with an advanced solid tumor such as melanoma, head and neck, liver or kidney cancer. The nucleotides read TGCGCCAGCAGCTATACGGACAGCTCCTACGAGCAGTACTTC. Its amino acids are CASSYTDSSYEQYF.